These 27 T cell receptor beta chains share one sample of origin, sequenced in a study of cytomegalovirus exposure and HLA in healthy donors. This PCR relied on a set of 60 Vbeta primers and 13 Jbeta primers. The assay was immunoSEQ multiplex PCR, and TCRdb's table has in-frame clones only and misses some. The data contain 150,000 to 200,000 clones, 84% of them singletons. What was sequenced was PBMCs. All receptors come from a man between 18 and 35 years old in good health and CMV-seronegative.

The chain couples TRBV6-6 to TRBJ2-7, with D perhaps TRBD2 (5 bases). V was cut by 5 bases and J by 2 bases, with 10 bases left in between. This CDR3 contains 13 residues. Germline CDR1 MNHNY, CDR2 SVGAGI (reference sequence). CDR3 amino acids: CASSQLGPYEQYF. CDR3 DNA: TGTGCCAGCAGTCAACTAGGTCCCTACGAGCAGTACTTC.

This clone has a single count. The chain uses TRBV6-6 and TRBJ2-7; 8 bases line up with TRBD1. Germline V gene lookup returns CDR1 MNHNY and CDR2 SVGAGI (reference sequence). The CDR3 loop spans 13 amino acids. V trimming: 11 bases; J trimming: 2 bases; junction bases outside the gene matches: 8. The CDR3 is CAVAGGSTYEQYF. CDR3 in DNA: TGTGCCGTCGCAGGGGGCTCAACCTACGAGCAGTACTTC.

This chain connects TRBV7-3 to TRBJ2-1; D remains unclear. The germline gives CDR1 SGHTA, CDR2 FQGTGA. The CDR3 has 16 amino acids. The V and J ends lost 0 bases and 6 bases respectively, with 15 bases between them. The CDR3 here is CASSLTSSSRFNEQFF. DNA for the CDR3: TGTGCCAGCAGCTTAACGAGTAGCAGTAGGTTCAATGAGCAGTTCTTC.

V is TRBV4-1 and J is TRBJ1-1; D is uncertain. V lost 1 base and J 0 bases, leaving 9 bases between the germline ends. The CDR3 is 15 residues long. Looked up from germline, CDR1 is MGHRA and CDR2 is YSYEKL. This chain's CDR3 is CASSQGPTLNTEAFF. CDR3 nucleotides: TGCGCCAGCAGCCAAGGGCCCACACTGAACACTGAAGCTTTCTTT.

CDR3 amino acids: CASSESEGGPYEQYF. The CDR3 DNA follows: TGCGCCAGCAGTGAGTCAGAGGGTGGGCCTTACGAGCAGTACTTC. The chain recombines TRBV10-1 with TRBJ2-7; D perhaps matches TRBD2 (5 bases). The CDR3 totals 15 residues. Germline V gene data show CDR1 as WNHNN and CDR2 as SYGVQD (reference sequence). Trimming removed 0 bases at V and 4 bases at J, with 13 bases between.

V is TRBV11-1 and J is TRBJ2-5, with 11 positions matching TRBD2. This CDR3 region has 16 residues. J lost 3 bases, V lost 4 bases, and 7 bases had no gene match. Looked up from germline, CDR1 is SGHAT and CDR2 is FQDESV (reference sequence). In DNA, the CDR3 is TGTGCCAGCAGCTCCCGACTAGCGGGAAGGGAAGAGACCCAGTACTTC. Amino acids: CASSSRLAGREETQYF.

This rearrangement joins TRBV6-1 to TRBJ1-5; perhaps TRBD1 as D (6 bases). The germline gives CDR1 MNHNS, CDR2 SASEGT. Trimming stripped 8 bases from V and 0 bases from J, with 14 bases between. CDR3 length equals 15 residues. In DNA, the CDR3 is TGTGCCAGCCCCCTCAGGGGACCTAGCAATCAGCCCCAGCATTTT. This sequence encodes CASPLRGPSNQPQHF.

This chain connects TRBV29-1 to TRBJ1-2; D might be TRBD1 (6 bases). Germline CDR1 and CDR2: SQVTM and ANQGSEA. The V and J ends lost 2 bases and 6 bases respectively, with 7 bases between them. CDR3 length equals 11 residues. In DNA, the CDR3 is TGCAGCGTTGAATGGGGGCATGGCTACACCTTC. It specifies CSVEWGHGYTF.

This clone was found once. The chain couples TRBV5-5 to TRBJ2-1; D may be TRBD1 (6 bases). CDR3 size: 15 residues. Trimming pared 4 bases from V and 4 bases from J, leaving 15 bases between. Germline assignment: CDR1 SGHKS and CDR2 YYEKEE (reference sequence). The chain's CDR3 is CASSRGTLRYNEQFF. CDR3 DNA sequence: TGTGCCAGCAGCAGGGGGACCCTCCGTTACAATGAGCAGTTCTTC. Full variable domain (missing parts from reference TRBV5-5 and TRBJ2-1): DAGVTQSPTHLIKTRGQQVTLRCSPISGHKSVSWYQQVLGQGPQFIFQYYEKEERGRGNFPDRFSARQFPNYSSELNVNALLLGDSALYLCASSRGTLRYNEQFFGPGTRLTVL.

The CDR3 sequence: CASSIDRGGSEAFF. CDR3 in DNA: TGTGCCAGTAGTATAGATCGGGGGGGAAGTGAAGCTTTCTTT. The gene calls are TRBV19 and TRBJ1-1; D is perhaps TRBD1 (5 bases). Germline CDR1 reads LNHDA; CDR2 reads SQIVND (reference sequence). The V end was cut by 0 bases, the J end by 7 bases, with 12 bases between. This CDR3 is built from 14 residues. Filled out from reference TRBV19 and TRBJ1-1, the complete variable domain reads DGGITQSPKYLFRKEGQNVTLSCEQNLNHDAMYWYRQDPGQGLRLIYYSQIVNDFQKGDIAEGYSVSREKKESFPLTVTSAQKNPTAFYLCASSIDRGGSEAFFGQGTRLTVV.

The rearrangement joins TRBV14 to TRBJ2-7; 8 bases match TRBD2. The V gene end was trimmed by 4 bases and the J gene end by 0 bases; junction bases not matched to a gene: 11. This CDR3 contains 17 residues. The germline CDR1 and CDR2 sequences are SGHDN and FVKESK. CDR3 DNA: TGTGCCAGCAGCCCTGGACTAGCTACTTCGAGCTCCTACGAGCAGTACTTC. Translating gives CASSPGLATSSSYEQYF.

CDR3 sequence: CASSPYFYNEQFF. In nucleotides, the CDR3 is TGTGCCAGCAGCCCGTACTTCTACAATGAGCAGTTCTTC. The chain combines TRBV5-6 with TRBJ2-1; D gene ambiguous. The germline gives CDR1 SGHDT, CDR2 YYEEEE. V lost 4 bases to trimming and J lost 3 bases, with 8 bases between them. CDR3 length: 13 amino acids.

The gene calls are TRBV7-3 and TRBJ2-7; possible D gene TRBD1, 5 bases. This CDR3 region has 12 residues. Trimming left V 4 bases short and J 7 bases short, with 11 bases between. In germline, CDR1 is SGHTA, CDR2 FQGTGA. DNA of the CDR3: TGTGCCAGCAGCTCCGACACAGGAGAGCAGTACTTC. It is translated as CASSSDTGEQYF.

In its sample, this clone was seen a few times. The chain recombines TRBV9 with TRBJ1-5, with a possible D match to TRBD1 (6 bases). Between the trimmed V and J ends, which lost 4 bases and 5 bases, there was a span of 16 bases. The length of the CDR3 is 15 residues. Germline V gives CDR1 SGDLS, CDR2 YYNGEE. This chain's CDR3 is CASSSTEGGDQPQHF. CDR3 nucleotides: TGTGCCAGCAGCTCGACCGAGGGGGGGGATCAGCCCCAGCATTTT.

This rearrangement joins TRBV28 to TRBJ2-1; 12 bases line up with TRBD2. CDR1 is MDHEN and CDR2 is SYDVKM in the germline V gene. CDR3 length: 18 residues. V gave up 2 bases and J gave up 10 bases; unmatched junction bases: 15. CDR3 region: CASSLHHWGTSGPKEQFF. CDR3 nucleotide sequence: TGTGCCAGCAGTTTACACCATTGGGGGACTAGCGGGCCCAAGGAGCAGTTCTTC.

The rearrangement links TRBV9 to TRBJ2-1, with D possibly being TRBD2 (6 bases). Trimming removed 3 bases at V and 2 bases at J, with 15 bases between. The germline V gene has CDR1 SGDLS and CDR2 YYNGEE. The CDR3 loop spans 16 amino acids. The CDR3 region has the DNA TGTGCCAGCAGCGCCCTAGGAGGGATGACCTACAATGAGCAGTTCTTC. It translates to CASSALGGMTYNEQFF. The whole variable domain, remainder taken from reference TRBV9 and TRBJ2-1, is DSGVTQTPKHLITATGQRVTLRCSPRSGDLSVYWYQQSLDQGLQFLIQYYNGEERAKGNILERFSAQQFPDLHSELNLSSLELGDSALYFCASSALGGMTYNEQFFGPGTRLTVL.

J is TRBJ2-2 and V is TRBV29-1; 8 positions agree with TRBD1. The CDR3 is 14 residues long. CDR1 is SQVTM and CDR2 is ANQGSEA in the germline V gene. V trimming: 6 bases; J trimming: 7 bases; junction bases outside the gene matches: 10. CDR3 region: CSVEQGERGGELFF. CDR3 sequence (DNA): TGCAGCGTGGAACAGGGGGAGAGGGGCGGGGAGCTGTTTTTT.

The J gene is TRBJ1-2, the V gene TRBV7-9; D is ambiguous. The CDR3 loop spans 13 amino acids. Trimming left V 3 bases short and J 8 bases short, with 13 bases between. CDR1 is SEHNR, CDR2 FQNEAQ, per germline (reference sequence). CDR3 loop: CASSLVSTGGYTF. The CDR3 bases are TGTGCCAGCAGCTTGGTATCCACGGGGGGCTACACCTTC. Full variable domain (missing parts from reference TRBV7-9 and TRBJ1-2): DTGVSQNPRHKITKRGQNVTFRCDPISEHNRLYWYRQTLGQGPEFLTYFQNEAQLEKSRLLSDRFSAERPKGSFSTLEIQRTEQGDSAMYLCASSLVSTGGYTFGSGTRLTVV.

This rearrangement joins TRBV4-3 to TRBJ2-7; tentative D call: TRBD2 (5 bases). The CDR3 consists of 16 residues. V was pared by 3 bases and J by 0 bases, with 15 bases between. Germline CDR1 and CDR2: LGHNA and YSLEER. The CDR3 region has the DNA TGCGCCAGCAGCCAGGAATTAGCGATGAGCTCCTACGAGCAGTACTTC. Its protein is CASSQELAMSSYEQYF.

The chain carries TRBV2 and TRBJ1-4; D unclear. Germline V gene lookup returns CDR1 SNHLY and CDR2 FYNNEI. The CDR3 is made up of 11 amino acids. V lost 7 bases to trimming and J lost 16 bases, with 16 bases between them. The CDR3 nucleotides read TGTGCCAGCATTCTATGGGAGACCCAGTTTTTT. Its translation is CASILWETQFF.

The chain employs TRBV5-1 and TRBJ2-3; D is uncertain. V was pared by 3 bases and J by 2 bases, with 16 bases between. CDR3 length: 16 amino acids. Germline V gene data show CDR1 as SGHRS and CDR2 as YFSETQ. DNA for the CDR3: TGCGCCAGCAGCTCTCAGCATGGGCAATTCACAGATACGCAGTATTTT. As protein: CASSSQHGQFTDTQYF.

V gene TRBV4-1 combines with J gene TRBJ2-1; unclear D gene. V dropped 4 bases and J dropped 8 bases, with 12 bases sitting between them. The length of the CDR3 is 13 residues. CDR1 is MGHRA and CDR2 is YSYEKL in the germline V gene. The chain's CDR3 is CASSPPSSDEQFF. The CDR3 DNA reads TGCGCCAGCAGCCCTCCAAGTTCGGATGAGCAGTTCTTC.

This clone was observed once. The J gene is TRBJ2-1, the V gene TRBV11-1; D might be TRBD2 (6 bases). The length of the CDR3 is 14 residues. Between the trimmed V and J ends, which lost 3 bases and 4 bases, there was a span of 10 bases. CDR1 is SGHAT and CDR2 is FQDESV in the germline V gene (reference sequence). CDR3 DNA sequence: TGTGCCAGCAGCTTGGGGGGATCTTACAATGAGCAGTTCTTC. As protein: CASSLGGSYNEQFF.

Here the CDR3 reads CASSPSSTDTQYF. CDR3 in DNA: TGTGCCAGCAGCCCCTCCAGCACAGATACGCAGTATTTT. The chain couples TRBV9 to TRBJ2-3, with no clear D. The V end lost 4 bases, the J end lost 0 bases, and 6 bases lay between the germline ends. The CDR3 covers 13 residues. Per germline, CDR1 SGDLS and CDR2 YYNGEE. Using reference TRBV9 and TRBJ2-3 for the parts outside the CDR3, the full variable domain is DSGVTQTPKHLITATGQRVTLRCSPRSGDLSVYWYQQSLDQGLQFLIQYYNGEERAKGNILERFSAQQFPDLHSELNLSSLELGDSALYFCASSPSSTDTQYFGPGTRLTVL.

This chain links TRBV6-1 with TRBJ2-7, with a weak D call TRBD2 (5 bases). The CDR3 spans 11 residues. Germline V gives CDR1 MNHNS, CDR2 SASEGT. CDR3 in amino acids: CAGGPTYEQYF. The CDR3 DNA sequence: TGTGCGGGCGGGCCGACCTACGAGCAGTACTTC.

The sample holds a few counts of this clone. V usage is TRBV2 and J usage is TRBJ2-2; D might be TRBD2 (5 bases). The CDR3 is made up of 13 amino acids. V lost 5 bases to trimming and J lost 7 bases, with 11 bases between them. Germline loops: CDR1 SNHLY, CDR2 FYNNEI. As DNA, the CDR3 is TGTGCCAGCAGTCCGCTAGCTGTCGGGGAGCTGTTTTTT. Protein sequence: CASSPLAVGELFF.

In DNA, the CDR3 is TGCGCCAGCAGCCATACCGGGACAGGGGGCTACGAGCAGTACTTC. It encodes CASSHTGTGGYEQYF. The chain has TRBV4-1 and TRBJ2-7; 11 bases line up with TRBD1. This CDR3 is built from 15 residues. CDR1 is MGHRA, CDR2 YSYEKL, per germline. With V trimmed by 3 bases and J by 3 bases, 4 bases remained unmatched.